This is a list of T cell receptor beta chains from one sample in a study of T cells after posttransplantation cyclophosphamide. Produced via immunoSEQ multiplex PCR; TCRdb's table is partial and in-frame only. The data contain roughly 18,000 clones, around four fifths of them seen just once; the ten biggest clones take up more than 8%. The sequencing sample was made of memory CD4+ T cells sorted from blood. These receptors were taken from a man younger than 45 in good health and a related stem cell transplant donor. Each CDR3 is given with its conserved first and last residue. The D gene is left open where the match is weak. For some rows the clone size is stated as once, few or many, or as a class when expanded; others skip it.

>.|TRBV5-4|.|TRBJ2-1
CASSLRSGLGEQFF
TGTGCCAGCAGCTTGAGGAGCGGGTTGGGTGAGCAGTTCTTC
>.|TRBV6-1|.|TRBJ1-1
CASSEDPRGTAFF
TGTGCCAGCAGTGAGGACCCCCGGGGGACGGCTTTCTTT
>.|TRBV28|.|TRBJ2-6
CASSGDNFSGANVLTF
TGTGCCAGCAGTGGGGACAACTTCTCTGGGGCCAACGTCCTGACTTTC
>.|TRBV19|TRBD1|TRBJ1-2
CASSQQGTDGYTF
TGTGCCAGTAGCCAACAGGGGACGGATGGCTACACCTTC
>.|TRBV6-1|.|TRBJ1-1
CASSPNGSPGAFF
TGTGCCAGCAGTCCTAACGGGAGTCCAGGGGCTTTCTTT
>.|TRBV15|.|TRBJ2-2
CATSRDILGQTNTGELFF
TGTGCCACCAGCAGAGATATATTAGGACAGACAAACACCGGGGAGCTGTTTTTT
>few|TRBV9|.|TRBJ2-5
CASSQGAGDWETQYF
TGTGCCAGCAGTCAGGGGGCGGGGGACTGGGAGACCCAGTACTTC
>.|TRBV4-1|TRBD1|TRBJ2-2
CASSQQVTGRTGELFF
TGCGCCAGCAGCCAACAGGTGACAGGGCGAACCGGGGAGCTGTTTTTT
>.|TRBV19|TRBD1|TRBJ1-2
CASSPETGRSFGYTF
TGTGCCAGTAGTCCCGAGACAGGGAGGAGTTTTGGCTACACCTTC
>.|TRBV18|.|TRBJ2-5
CASSPDATITLQETQYF
TGTGCCAGCTCACCAGACGCGACAATAACCCTTCAAGAGACCCAGTACTTC
>.|TRBV11-3|TRBD1|TRBJ1-5
CASSSLTGTHLSGDEHF
TGTGCCAGCAGCTCCCTGACAGGGACCCATCTATCAGGGGATGAGCATTTT
>.|TRBV18|TRBD1|TRBJ1-2
CASSPGTGSDYGYTF
TGTGCCAGCTCACCTGGGACAGGGAGCGACTATGGCTACACCTTC
>.|TRBV6-5|TRBD2|TRBJ2-1
CASSYSLAGGRDEQFF
TGTGCCAGCAGTTACTCACTAGCGGGGGGGAGGGATGAGCAGTTCTTC
>once|TRBV9|TRBD2|TRBJ2-1
CASSAERGAYNEQFF
TGTGCCAGCAGCGCGGAGCGGGGGGCCTACAATGAGCAGTTCTTC
>.|TRBV5-8|TRBD1|TRBJ1-1
CASSQTGDVMNTEAFF
TGTGCCAGCAGCCAGACAGGGGACGTTATGAACACTGAAGCTTTCTTT
>.|TRBV25-1|.|TRBJ2-3
CASSESARVGADTQYF
TGTGCCAGCAGTGAATCCGCCAGGGTCGGCGCAGATACGCAGTATTTT
>.|TRBV2|TRBD2|TRBJ2-5
CASRERGLAGEDQQETQYF
TGTGCCAGCAGGGAACGTGGGCTAGCGGGGGAGGACCAGCAAGAGACCCAGTACTTC
>.|TRBV5-6|TRBD1|TRBJ2-7
CASSLRDRDGEQYF
TGTGCCAGCAGCTTGCGGGACAGGGACGGCGAGCAGTACTTC
>.|TRBV25-1|.|TRBJ2-7
CASSPDSSYEQYF
TGTGCCAGCAGCCCGGACAGCTCCTACGAGCAGTACTTC
>.|TRBV5-5|TRBD1|TRBJ1-1
CASSPFLRDRVVNTEAFF
TGTGCCAGCAGTCCCTTCCTCCGGGACAGGGTTGTGAACACTGAAGCTTTCTTT
>few|TRBV5-6|.|TRBJ1-2
CASRWRGPTNYGYTF
TGTGCCAGCAGGTGGAGGGGACCAACTAACTATGGCTACACCTTC
>.|TRBV7-3|TRBD2|TRBJ2-1
CASSMGLADNEQFF
TGTGCCAGCAGCATGGGACTAGCTGACAATGAGCAGTTCTTC
>.|TRBV6-6|TRBD1|TRBJ1-5
CASRAQGRSNQPQHF
TGTGCCAGCAGAGCACAGGGGAGAAGCAATCAGCCCCAGCATTTT
>.|TRBV5-1|.|TRBJ2-5
CASSLGSGQETQYF
TGCGCCAGCAGCTTGGGGTCAGGCCAAGAGACCCAGTACTTC
>.|TRBV7-2|TRBD2|TRBJ2-5
CASSWTSGGAIQTQYF
TGTGCCAGCAGCTGGACTAGCGGGGGGGCGATACAGACCCAGTACTTC
>.|TRBV18|TRBD1|TRBJ2-7
CASSPPLMGQGSYEQYF
TGTGCCAGCTCACCACCCTTAATGGGACAGGGGAGCTACGAGCAGTACTTC
>.|TRBV21-1|.|TRBJ2-5
CASSRTDRGVRSAQYF
TGTGCCAGCAGCAGGACGGACAGGGGGGTCCGGTCGGCCCAGTACTTC
>.|TRBV4-2|.|TRBJ2-1
CASSHPRTERADNEQFF
TGTGCCAGCAGCCACCCAAGGACCGAGAGGGCCGACAATGAGCAGTTCTTC
>.|TRBV6-1|.|TRBJ2-1
CASSVSGAHEQFF
TGTGCCAGCAGTGTTTCAGGGGCTCATGAGCAGTTCTTC
>.|TRBV7-8|.|TRBJ2-1
CASSLATRANEQFF
TGTGCCAGCAGCTTAGCGACCAGGGCCAATGAGCAGTTCTTC
>.|TRBV7-9|TRBD1|TRBJ1-6
CASSLGSQGAYSPLHF
TGTGCCAGCAGCTTGGGATCGCAGGGGGCATATTCACCCCTCCACTTT
>.|TRBV7-2|TRBD1|TRBJ2-7
CASSFDRGITYEQYF
TGTGCCAGCAGCTTCGACAGGGGGATCACCTACGAGCAGTACTTC
>.|TRBV7-6|.|TRBJ2-3
CASSLGTGMDTQYF
TGTGCCAGCAGCTTAGGGACTGGAATGGATACGCAGTATTTT
>.|TRBV28|.|TRBJ2-7
CASRQTNEQYF
TGTGCCAGCAGGCAGACAAACGAGCAGTACTTC
>.|TRBV7-9|.|TRBJ2-7
CASSPGLLNTYEQYF
TGTGCCAGCAGCCCCGGACTACTGAACACCTACGAGCAGTACTTC
>.|TRBV6-1|TRBD1|TRBJ2-1
CASSERGQGYNEQFF
TGTGCCAGCAGTGAAAGGGGACAGGGATACAATGAGCAGTTCTTC